This TCR beta chain was observed in a study of shared clonotypes between healthy human individuals. V was pared by 1 base and J by 4 bases, with 4 bases of the junction left unmatched. Germline V CDR1 and CDR2: SGHRS, YFSETQ. The CDR3 contains 15 residues. Data came from immunoSEQ multiplex PCR; TCRdb stores just in-frame clones and leaves some out. This sample has approximately 2.1 million clones, with 85% to 95% found just once. Source material: naive CD4+ T cells from PBMCs. As for subset: CD45RA+ positively selected. The clonotype comes from a man aged 18 to 29 in good health. Some clones in this sample may be carry-over from other donors' samples. The chain links TRBV5-1 to TRBJ2-3; TRBD1 matches at 9 bases. CDR3 in amino acids: CASSLTGGVPDTQYF. The CDR3 nucleotides are TGCGCCAGCAGCTTGACAGGGGGCGTCCCAGATACGCAGTATTTT.